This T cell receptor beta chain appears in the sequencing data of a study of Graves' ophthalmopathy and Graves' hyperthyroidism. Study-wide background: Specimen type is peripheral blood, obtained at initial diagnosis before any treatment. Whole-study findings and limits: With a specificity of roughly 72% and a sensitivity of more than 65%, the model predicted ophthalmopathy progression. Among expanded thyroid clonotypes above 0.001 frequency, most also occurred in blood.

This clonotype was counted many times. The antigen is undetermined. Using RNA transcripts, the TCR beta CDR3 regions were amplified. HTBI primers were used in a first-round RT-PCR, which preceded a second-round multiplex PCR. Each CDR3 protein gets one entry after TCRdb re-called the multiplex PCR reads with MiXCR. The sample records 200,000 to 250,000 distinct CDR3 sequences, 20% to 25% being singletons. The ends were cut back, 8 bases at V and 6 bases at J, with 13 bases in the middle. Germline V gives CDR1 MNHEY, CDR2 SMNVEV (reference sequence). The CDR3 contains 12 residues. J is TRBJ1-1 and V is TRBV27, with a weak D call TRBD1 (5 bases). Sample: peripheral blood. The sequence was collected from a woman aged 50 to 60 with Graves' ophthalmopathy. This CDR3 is CASRAGGSEAFF. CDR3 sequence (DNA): TGTGCCAGCCGAGCCGGGGGGTCTGAAGCTTTCTTT.